The next 27 T cell receptor beta chains were all read from a single sample in a study of neurological immune-mediated disorders. MiXCR, applied by TCRdb to the 5' RACE reads, yields one record per CDR3 protein. The data show 35,000 to 45,000 distinct CDR3 sequences, with 9.5% to 13% seen just once and about 3.9% held by the top ten. The sequenced material came from CD4+ T cells from blood. Receptor source: a woman aged 25 to 39 with HTLV-1-associated myelopathy (HAM/TSP).

The sample holds many counts of this clonotype. The chain recombines TRBV5-1 with TRBJ2-1, with 11 positions matching TRBD2. Germline loops: CDR1 SGHRS, CDR2 YFSETQ. This CDR3 spans 14 amino acids. Trimming took 7 bases from V and 7 from J; bases not matched to a gene: 7. In DNA, the CDR3 is TGCGCCAGCCTCCCAATAGCGGGGGGGAATGAGCAGTTCTTC. Translation: CASLPIAGGNEQFF.

This clonotype came up many times. The genes are TRBV12-3 or TRBV12-4 and TRBJ1-2; the D is unclear. Trimming removed 3 bases at V and 5 bases at J, with 7 bases between. The CDR3 consists of 12 residues. CDR3 nucleotide sequence: TGTGCCAGCAGTTTTAACCCTTATGGCTACACCTTC. Protein: CASSFNPYGYTF.

This clonotype was recorded at least ten times. The J gene is TRBJ1-1, the V gene TRBV18, with no clear D. The CDR3 is made up of 14 amino acids. V shed 1 base and J shed 0 bases, with 6 bases lying between them. Germline CDR1 is KGHSH and CDR2 is LQKENI. The CDR3 protein is CASSPRRVNTEAFF. The CDR3 DNA is TGTGCCAGCTCACCACGGAGAGTGAACACTGAAGCTTTCTTT.

This clonotype occurred many times. This chain joins TRBV2 and TRBJ1-6; D not resolved. Trimming left V 6 bases short and J 5 bases short, with 8 bases between. CDR3 size: 13 residues. Germline loops: CDR1 SNHLY, CDR2 FYNNEI. The CDR3 spells CASRVRDNSPLHF. CDR3 sequence (DNA): TGTGCCAGCAGGGTTCGGGATAATTCACCCCTCCACTTT.

This clonotype has only a few counts. V and J are TRBV12-5 and TRBJ2-7; D ambiguous. V was trimmed by 6 bases and J by 1 base, leaving 4 bases between them. The CDR3 loop spans 11 amino acids. Germline loops: CDR1 LGHNT, CDR2 FRNRAP. CDR3 DNA: TGTGCTAGTGGCTGGTCCTACGAGCAGTACTTC. Translated: CASGWSYEQYF.

This clonotype is labeled medium-sized. The chain is built from TRBV7-2 and TRBJ1-1, with D possibly being TRBD1 (6 bases). The CDR3 has 15 residues. The ends were cut back, 1 base at V and 4 bases at J, with 13 bases in the middle. Germline lookup yields CDR1 SGHTA and CDR2 FQGNSA. CDR3 in amino acids: CASSLGGQGTTEAFF. The DNA of the CDR3 is TGTGCCAGCAGCTTAGGGGGGCAGGGGACCACTGAAGCTTTCTTT.

This clonotype was counted many times. V is TRBV20-1 and J is TRBJ2-3; TRBD2 aligns across 10 bases. The CDR3 extends over 15 amino acids. Germline trimming cut 6 bases from V and 4 bases from J; bases unmatched to any gene: 10. Germline CDR1 DFQATT, CDR2 SNEGSKA (reference sequence). The CDR3 is CSAEAGGPISDTQYF. In nucleotides, the CDR3 is TGCAGTGCGGAAGCGGGGGGGCCGATATCAGATACGCAGTATTTT.

This clonotype was picked up many times. The V and J genes are TRBV5-1 and TRBJ1-3; D not certain. Germline lookup yields CDR1 SGHRS and CDR2 YFSETQ. The CDR3 sequence is 15 residues long. Deletions cut 0 bases from V and 0 bases from J, with 7 bases between. In nucleotides, the CDR3 is TGCGCCAGCAGCTTGGCAGGCCGCTCTGGAAACACCATATATTTT. It is translated as CASSLAGRSGNTIYF.

This clonotype appeared many times. The V gene is TRBV7-9, the J gene TRBJ1-1; a weak D match, TRBD1 (5 bases). This CDR3 has 13 amino acids. Germline CDR1 SEHNR, CDR2 FQNEAQ (reference sequence). Trimming pared 8 bases from V and 4 bases from J, leaving 14 bases between. Here the CDR3 reads CASLYSGATEAFF. CDR3 nucleotide sequence: TGTGCCAGCCTCTATTCTGGGGCCACTGAAGCTTTCTTT.

There are many counts of this clonotype. CDR3 protein: CASALAGGIDTQYF. The CDR3 nucleotides read TGTGCCAGCGCATTAGCGGGGGGGATAGATACGCAGTATTTT. This chain uses TRBV25-1 with TRBJ2-3; 11 nucleotides match TRBD2. Trimming took 8 bases from V and 5 from J; bases not matched to a gene: 6. The CDR3 loop spans 14 amino acids. Germline lookup yields CDR1 MGHDK and CDR2 SYGVNS.

The table lists this clonotype with many counts. The genes are TRBV7-2 and TRBJ1-1; unclear D gene. The CDR3 is 13 amino acids. Trimming removed 2 bases at V and 2 bases at J, with 6 bases between. Germline loops: CDR1 SGHTA, CDR2 FQGNSA. The CDR3 here is CASSLRPNTEAFF. CDR3 DNA: TGTGCCAGCAGCTTACGTCCCAACACTGAAGCTTTCTTT.

This clonotype showed up many times. This chain joins TRBV3-1 and TRBJ2-4, with D perhaps matching TRBD2 (6 bases). The CDR3 covers 16 residues. The V end was cut by 0 bases, the J end by 6 bases, with 15 bases between. Germline loops: CDR1 LGHDT, CDR2 YNNKEL (reference sequence). CDR3 sequence reads: CASSQDRKARGNIQYF. The CDR3 region has the DNA TGTGCCAGCAGCCAAGATAGGAAGGCGCGGGGAAACATTCAGTACTTC.

This clonotype has ten or more counts. In DNA form, the CDR3 reads TGTGCCAGCAGACGACAAGGGGGCTCAGATACGCAGTATTTT. It encodes CASRRQGGSDTQYF. The J gene is TRBJ2-3, the V gene TRBV28, with 7 bases fitting TRBD1. V gave up 6 bases and J gave up 4 bases; unmatched junction bases: 7. In germline, CDR1 is MDHEN, CDR2 SYDVKM. The CDR3 loop spans 14 amino acids.

The chain carries TRBV18 and TRBJ2-6; 9 bases are a match to TRBD1. Germline trimming cut 3 bases from V and 2 bases from J; bases unmatched to any gene: 5. The germline V gene encodes CDR1 KGHSH and CDR2 LQKENI. This CDR3 contains 17 residues. CDR3 coding DNA: TGTGCCAGCTCACCCCCGACAGGGGGAACTGGGGCCAACGTCCTGACTTTC. This sequence encodes CASSPPTGGTGANVLTF.

The chain carries TRBV5-4 and TRBJ1-1, with no clear D. Trimming cost V 0 bases and J 10 bases, with 10 bases left between them. Germline lookup yields CDR1 SGHNT and CDR2 YYREEE (reference sequence). The CDR3 contains 12 residues. The CDR3 region has the DNA TGTGCCAGCAGCTTGGACGGGGTTGGAGCTTTCTTT. It yields the protein CASSLDGVGAFF.

This clonotype was counted at least ten times. The chain has TRBV3-1 and TRBJ2-1; no clear D. CDR3 length: 11 residues. The germline gives CDR1 LGHDT, CDR2 YNNKEL (reference sequence). The V and J ends lost 0 bases and 14 bases respectively, with 8 bases between them. DNA for the CDR3: TGTGCCAGCAGCCAAGAGGATGACGAGTTCTTC. It specifies CASSQEDDEFF.

This clonotype has at least ten counts. The chain uses TRBV12-3 or TRBV12-4 and TRBJ2-7, with D tentatively TRBD1 or TRBD2 (6 bases each). CDR3 size: 14 residues. Trimming left V 8 bases short and J 1 base short, with 15 bases between. CDR3 in amino acids: CASRRGVTSYEQYF. The CDR3 DNA is TGTGCCAGCCGGAGGGGGGTTACTTCCTACGAGCAGTACTTC.

The V and J genes are TRBV5-1 and TRBJ2-7; 8 bases fit TRBD1. CDR1 and CDR2 from the germline V gene are SGHRS and YFSETQ. The CDR3 extends over 16 amino acids. V lost 3 bases to trimming and J lost 4 bases; unmatched junction nucleotides: 12. Here the CDR3 reads CASSSPQGQGRYEQYF. DNA for the CDR3: TGCGCCAGCAGCTCTCCTCAAGGACAGGGTAGATACGAGCAGTACTTC.

This clonotype showed up many times. The chain combines TRBV10-3 with TRBJ2-3, with D perhaps assigned TRBD1 or TRBD2 (5 bases each). The CDR3 runs to 17 residues. Deletions cut 4 bases from V and 4 bases from J, with 21 bases between. Germline values: CDR1 ENHRY, CDR2 SYGVKD. The DNA for the CDR3 is TGTGCCATCAGTGTCAATCCGGGCCGGGGCCGCGCAGATACGCAGTATTTT. It specifies CAISVNPGRGRADTQYF.

This clonotype has a count of ten or more. The rearrangement uses TRBV5-1 and TRBJ2-3; no clear D gene. CDR1 and CDR2 (germline): SGHRS, YFSETQ. V was pared by 1 base and J by 0 bases, with 12 bases between. The CDR3 contains 16 residues. The CDR3 sequence: CASSLRPASSTDTQYF. The CDR3 DNA sequence: TGCGCCAGCAGCTTGCGGCCAGCCTCTAGCACAGATACGCAGTATTTT.

This clonotype was observed at least ten times. The chain employs TRBV3-1 and TRBJ2-7, with D possibly matching TRBD2 (6 bases). V lost 2 bases to trimming and J lost 6 bases, with 14 bases between them. The CDR3 spans 14 residues. CDR1 is LGHDT and CDR2 is YNNKEL in the germline V gene (reference sequence). CDR3 nucleotides: TGTGCCAGCAGCCAAAACGGGGGTTTCGGCGAGCAGTACTTC. The encoded protein is CASSQNGGFGEQYF.

Only one count was recorded for this clonotype. The chain has TRBV5-4 and TRBJ2-2, with TRBD1 identical over 8 bases. Germline V lookup: CDR1 SGHNT, CDR2 YYREEE (reference sequence). V shed 0 bases and J 6 bases; nucleotides not matched to a gene: 4. The CDR3 sequence is 15 residues long. The CDR3 loop is CASSLGQGKSGELFF. For the CDR3, the DNA is TGTGCCAGCAGCTTGGGACAGGGGAAATCCGGGGAGCTGTTTTTT.

In regard to this clonotype: It may be a read error: a sequence one base away is much more abundant. This sequence joins TRBV29-1 and TRBJ2-7, with TRBD1 matching over 8 bases. Germline V gene lookup returns CDR1 SQVTM and CDR2 ANQGSEA. The V segment lost 7 bases and the J segment 4 bases; nucleotides outside the gene matches: 6. The CDR3 is made up of 12 amino acids. The CDR3 is CSASWTGYEQYF. CDR3 bases: TGCAGCGCCTCCTGGACAGGGTACGAGCAGTACTTC.

This clonotype was observed at least ten times. V and J are TRBV20-1 and TRBJ2-7; either TRBD1 or TRBD2 may supply D (5 bases each). The germline CDR1 and CDR2 sequences are DFQATT and SNEGSKA (reference sequence). The CDR3 has 13 amino acids. Trimming pared 2 bases from V and 7 bases from J, leaving 15 bases between. CDR3 in DNA: TGCAGTGCTAGATCGGGACCTACGCGGGAGCAGTACTTC. It yields the protein CSARSGPTREQYF.

At least ten counts were recorded for this clonotype. The rearrangement uses TRBV5-1 and TRBJ1-2, with D possibly TRBD1 on 6 matching bases. V lost 0 bases to trimming and J lost 8 bases, with 14 bases between them. This CDR3 is 14 amino acids long. Germline V CDR1 and CDR2: SGHRS, YFSETQ. CDR3 DNA sequence: TGCGCCAGCAGCTTGGAACCCCGGGACAACGGCTACACCTTC. Amino acid sequence: CASSLEPRDNGYTF.

This clonotype was seen repeatedly, ten times or more. V is TRBV11-1 and J is TRBJ2-1; D is undetermined. The CDR3 consists of 15 residues. Germline loops: CDR1 SGHAT, CDR2 FQDESV (reference sequence). V lost 5 bases and J lost 5, with 16 bases in between. The CDR3 DNA is TGTGCCAGCAGCCCCAACTGGGGAACCCACAATGAGCAGTTCTTC. It yields the protein CASSPNWGTHNEQFF.

This clonotype was seen many times. This rearrangement joins TRBV6-5 to TRBJ2-2, with D hard to call. CDR1 is MNHEY, CDR2 SVGAGI, per germline. The CDR3 runs 14 residues. The V and J ends lost 3 bases and 5 bases respectively, with 10 bases between them. This CDR3 reads CASSYTAQTGELFF. The CDR3, as DNA: TGTGCCAGCAGTTATACCGCCCAGACCGGGGAGCTGTTTTTT.